Below, 32 T cell receptor beta chains from the same sample are listed, as sequenced in a study of OX40 agonist ivuxolimab in advanced cancers. Assay used: immunoSEQ multiplex PCR; TCRdb lists only in-frame clones, some missing. The profile shows roughly 87,000 clones, approximately 91% of them singletons. Here the sequenced sample was CD4+ or CD8+ T cells sorted from blood, taken in a trial of the OX40 agonist ivuxolimab. Every receptor here comes from an adult with an advanced solid tumor such as melanoma, head and neck, liver or kidney cancer.

The gene calls are TRBV11-2 and TRBJ2-7, with TRBD1 identical over 11 bases. CDR3 length: 15 residues. V dropped 0 bases and J dropped 7; count of bases not matched to a gene: 5. CDR1 is SGHAT and CDR2 is FQNNGV in the germline V gene. The CDR3 protein is CASSLDWDRGGEQYF. DNA for the CDR3: TGTGCCAGCAGCTTAGATTGGGACAGGGGGGGTGAGCAGTACTTC.

The chain employs TRBV6-6 and TRBJ1-1, with 7 nucleotides matching TRBD1. The ends lost 7 bases at V and 1 base at J; junction bases unmatched: 6. Per germline, CDR1 MNHNY and CDR2 SVGAGI (reference sequence). This CDR3 region has 14 residues. CDR3 sequence reads: CASNPQGGNTEAFF. The DNA for the CDR3 is TGTGCCAGCAATCCTCAGGGGGGGAACACTGAAGCTTTCTTT.

The chain joins TRBV5-5 to TRBJ1-2, with D hard to call. The germline CDR1 and CDR2 sequences are SGHKS and YYEKEE (reference sequence). The CDR3 runs to 15 residues. V was clipped by 5 bases and J by 5 bases, with 19 bases between them. The CDR3 nucleotides read TGTGCCAGCAGTCTTGGAGGCCCATTTCAATATGGCTACACCTTC. Translation: CASSLGGPFQYGYTF.

The chain joins TRBV28 to TRBJ2-7, with TRBD1 identical over 8 bases. The V gene end was trimmed by 5 bases and the J gene end by 7 bases; junction bases not matched to a gene: 13. The CDR3 contains 15 residues. Germline values: CDR1 MDHEN, CDR2 SYDVKM. Here the CDR3 DNA reads TGTGCCAGCAGTCCTCCGGGACAGGCCGCCGGGGAGCAGTACTTC. It is translated as CASSPPGQAAGEQYF.

Only a few counts were recorded for this clone. The V and J genes are TRBV19 and TRBJ1-2; 8 bases are a match to TRBD1. Trimming took 4 bases from V and 2 from J; bases not matched to a gene: 3. The CDR3 loop spans 14 amino acids. Germline V gene sequence: CDR1 LNHDA, CDR2 SQIVND (reference sequence). The CDR3: CASSRGQANYGYTF. CDR3 sequence (DNA): TGTGCCAGTAGTAGGGGACAGGCAAACTATGGCTACACCTTC.

This chain uses TRBV18 with TRBJ2-7; no reliable D call. The V gene lost 6 bases and the J gene lost 4 bases, with 10 bases spanning the gap. Germline CDR1 and CDR2: KGHSH and LQKENI. This CDR3 spans 12 amino acids. The CDR3 protein is CASSRTEYEQYF. The CDR3 coding sequence is TGTGCCAGCTCCCGAACCGAGTACGAGCAGTACTTC.

A remark on this clone: Within the sample, other DNA sequences also encode this same CDR3. The V call is TRBV18, the J call TRBJ2-7; 11 bases map to TRBD2. The V gene end was trimmed by 3 bases and the J gene end by 3 bases; junction bases not matched to a gene: 1. The CDR3 runs 14 residues. The germline V gene encodes CDR1 KGHSH and CDR2 LQKENI. CDR3 loop: CASSPTSGDYEQYF. The CDR3 DNA sequence: TGTGCCAGCTCACCGACTAGCGGGGACTACGAGCAGTACTTC. The variable domain in full, completed from reference TRBV18 and TRBJ2-7, reads NAGVMQNPRHLVRRRGQEARLRCSPMKGHSHVYWYRQLPEEGLKFMVYLQKENIIDESGMPKERFSAEFPKEGPSILRIQQVVRGDSAAYFCASSPTSGDYEQYFGPGTRLTVT.

J is TRBJ1-2 and V is TRBV4-1, with a weak D call TRBD1 (5 bases). Germline CDR1 reads MGHRA; CDR2 reads YSYEKL. This CDR3 spans 15 amino acids. Deletions cut 4 bases from V and 4 bases from J, with 16 bases between. The chain's CDR3 is CASSRDDSEIYGYTF. The CDR3, as DNA: TGCGCCAGCAGCCGGGATGACAGCGAAATCTATGGCTACACCTTC.

About this clone itself: Other nucleotide sequences in the sample specify the same CDR3. The V call is TRBV5-1, the J call TRBJ2-1, with TRBD1 matching 11 bases. Germline V gene lookup returns CDR1 SGHRS and CDR2 YFSETQ. The CDR3 covers 14 residues. The V and J ends lost 2 bases and 6 bases, in that order; junction bases with no gene match: 1. DNA for the CDR3: TGCGCCAGCAGCTTCGGGACAGGGGGCAATGAGCAGTTCTTC. The encoded protein is CASSFGTGGNEQFF.

The chain employs TRBV2 and TRBJ2-1; TRBD2 agrees at 9 bases. CDR3 length equals 14 residues. Trimming at V came to 2 bases and at J to 14 bases, leaving 10 bases not matched to a gene. CDR1 and CDR2 from the germline V gene are SNHLY and FYNNEI. In DNA form, the CDR3 reads TGTGCCAGCAGTGAATCGGTGCGGGGGGGCAAGGAGTTCTTC. Protein: CASSESVRGGKEFF.

This clone occurred once. The rearrangement uses TRBV27 and TRBJ2-1; no clear D. The V gene's germline CDR1 is MNHEY and CDR2 SMNVEV (reference sequence). V shed 3 bases and J shed 0 bases, with 9 bases lying between them. The CDR3 runs to 15 residues. Here the CDR3 reads CASSLGWDSYNEQFF. CDR3 sequence (DNA): TGTGCCAGCAGTTTGGGCTGGGACTCCTACAATGAGCAGTTCTTC.

The V call is TRBV5-1, the J call TRBJ1-2, with D unclear. The V end was cut by 3 bases, the J end by 0 bases, with 9 bases between. Germline CDR1 reads SGHRS; CDR2 reads YFSETQ. This CDR3 spans 14 amino acids. In nucleotides, the CDR3 is TGCGCCAGCAGCTCCGGTGGGGCTAACTATGGCTACACCTTC. Encoded protein: CASSSGGANYGYTF.

This clone is termed medium-sized (0.01 to 0.1%). The chain employs TRBV19 and TRBJ1-5, with 9 bases matching TRBD1. The V segment lost 7 bases and the J segment 2 bases; nucleotides outside the gene matches: 6. This CDR3 spans 15 amino acids. Germline V lookup: CDR1 LNHDA, CDR2 SQIVND (reference sequence). Here the CDR3 DNA reads TGTGCCAGTACCACAGGGGGCGCAGGCAATCAGCCCCAGCATTTT. Translation gives CASTTGGAGNQPQHF. The entire variable domain, with the rest obtained from reference TRBV19 and TRBJ1-5, is as follows: DGGITQSPKYLFRKEGQNVTLSCEQNLNHDAMYWYRQDPGQGLRLIYYSQIVNDFQKGDIAEGYSVSREKKESFPLTVTSAQKNPTAFYLCASTTGGAGNQPQHFGDGTRLSIL.

This clone was counted once. This chain uses TRBV28 with TRBJ2-5; 13 bases line up with TRBD2. Unmatched junction bases numbered 11, after V lost 11 bases and J lost 5 bases. Germline CDR1 reads MDHEN; CDR2 reads SYDVKM. The CDR3 is 15 residues long. The CDR3 DNA is TGTGCCGGCTCGAAGGGACTAGCGGGGACGGAGACCCAGTACTTC. It codes for CAGSKGLAGTETQYF.

In this sample, this clone turned up once. The chain combines TRBV5-4 with TRBJ2-3; D gene uncertain. The germline V and J ends were trimmed by 0 bases and 2 bases, with 7 bases remaining between them. The germline gives CDR1 SGHNT, CDR2 YYREEE (reference sequence). This CDR3 contains 14 residues. CDR3 sequence reads: CASSLELATDTQYF. The CDR3 DNA reads TGTGCCAGCAGCTTGGAACTTGCCACAGATACGCAGTATTTT.

In its sample, this clone was seen once. The rearrangement uses TRBV28 and TRBJ2-7; possibly TRBD2 for D (5 bases). CDR1 MDHEN and CDR2 SYDVKM come from the germline V gene. V was cut by 4 bases and J by 0 bases, with 16 bases left in between. The CDR3 contains 16 residues. The DNA for the CDR3 is TGTGCCAGCAGTTATAGAGACGGGAAAAGCTCCTACGAGCAGTACTTC. The encoded protein is CASSYRDGKSSYEQYF.

The chain couples TRBV7-2 to TRBJ1-6; D is perhaps TRBD1 (5 bases). CDR3 length: 17 amino acids. The germline V gene encodes CDR1 SGHTA and CDR2 FQGNSA. The V gene lost 4 bases and the J gene lost 7 bases, with 20 bases spanning the gap. The CDR3 bases are TGTGCCAGCAGCTCCACGCCCTCGGGACTAAGGAATTCACCCCTCCACTTT. It encodes CASSSTPSGLRNSPLHF.

This chain joins TRBV19 and TRBJ2-3, with 8 bases identical to TRBD2. From germline, CDR1 is LNHDA and CDR2 SQIVND (reference sequence). CDR3 size: 18 residues. Trimming took 5 bases from V and 2 from J; bases not matched to a gene: 15. The DNA of the CDR3 is TGTGCCAGTAGTTCGCCTCGGGGGGGGAGCGGGTTCACAGATACGCAGTATTTT. Protein: CASSSPRGGSGFTDTQYF.

The chain recombines TRBV27 with TRBJ1-5; D gene uncertain. The ends were cut back, 5 bases at V and 5 bases at J, with 16 bases in the middle. The germline CDR1 and CDR2 sequences are MNHEY and SMNVEV (reference sequence). This CDR3 comprises 15 residues. As DNA, the CDR3 is TGTGCCAGCAGTCCCTACGGACGGACGTATCAGCCCCAGCATTTT. Translating it yields CASSPYGRTYQPQHF.

The V call is TRBV2, the J call TRBJ1-1; 7 nucleotides match TRBD1. With V trimmed by 6 bases and J by 0 bases, 7 bases remained unmatched. The CDR3 runs 15 residues. Germline lookup yields CDR1 SNHLY and CDR2 FYNNEI. CDR3 in DNA: TGTGCCAGCAGGGAATTCGGGACAGTGAACACTGAAGCTTTCTTT. Its protein product is CASREFGTVNTEAFF.

The J gene is TRBJ2-7, the V gene TRBV19; 9 nucleotides match TRBD2. CDR1 and CDR2 from the germline V gene are LNHDA and SQIVND (reference sequence). V lost 5 bases to trimming and J lost 3 bases; unmatched junction nucleotides: 11. CDR3 length: 16 residues. CDR3 region: CASSLSGASGIYEQYF. CDR3 in DNA: TGTGCCAGTAGTCTTTCCGGGGCTAGCGGGATCTACGAGCAGTACTTC.

This chain links TRBV7-8 with TRBJ2-1; D remains ambiguous. Trimming cost V 0 bases and J 4 bases, with 10 bases left between them. Germline lookup yields CDR1 SGHVS and CDR2 FQNEAQ. This CDR3 is 15 amino acids long. CDR3 loop: CASSLALEAYNEQFF. The CDR3 nucleotides read TGTGCCAGCAGCTTAGCACTGGAAGCATACAATGAGCAGTTCTTC.

This chain links TRBV19 with TRBJ2-6; D possibly corresponds to TRBD1 (6 bases). V lost 2 bases and J lost 2, with 16 bases in between. This CDR3 has 18 amino acids. The germline gives CDR1 LNHDA, CDR2 SQIVND (reference sequence). The DNA of the CDR3 is TGTGCCAGTAGTATAATATACAGGGCCTTGGCTGGGGCCAACGTCCTGACTTTC. Residues: CASSIIYRALAGANVLTF.

This clone was seen a few times. The chain has TRBV6-1 and TRBJ2-1, with 10 bases identical to TRBD2. The CDR3 totals 15 residues. Germline V gene sequence: CDR1 MNHNS, CDR2 SASEGT. With V trimmed by 6 bases and J by 8 bases, 10 bases remained unmatched. In DNA form, the CDR3 reads TGTGCCAGCAGCAGAACCGGACTAGCGGAGGATGAGCAGTTCTTC. Its translation is CASSRTGLAEDEQFF.

V gene TRBV6-6 combines with J gene TRBJ2-7; 11 nucleotides line up with TRBD2. The CDR3 runs to 15 residues. Germline loops: CDR1 MNHNY, CDR2 SVGAGI (reference sequence). Losses at the gene ends were 5 bases for V and 4 bases for J; bases not matched to a gene: 7. CDR3 sequence: CASSTPGLAAYEQYF. The CDR3 DNA reads as TGTGCCAGCAGTACCCCGGGACTAGCGGCGTACGAGCAGTACTTC.

CDR3 bases: TGTGCCAGCAGCCTAAGGGACTCTGCAGATACGCAGTATTTT. Translated, it gives CASSLRDSADTQYF. This rearrangement joins TRBV7-8 to TRBJ2-3, with D tentatively TRBD2 (6 bases). Trimming removed 5 bases at V and 4 bases at J, with 13 bases between. Germline V gene lookup returns CDR1 SGHVS and CDR2 FQNEAQ. The CDR3 runs to 14 residues.

The chain has TRBV30 and TRBJ1-2; D unclear. Germline CDR1 GTSNPN, CDR2 SVGIG (reference sequence). This CDR3 contains 11 residues. The V gene lost 0 bases and the J gene lost 3 bases, with 2 bases spanning the gap. This chain's CDR3 is CAWSVDYGYTF. Here the CDR3 DNA reads TGTGCCTGGAGTGTGGACTATGGCTACACCTTC. The whole variable domain, filled in from reference TRBV30 and TRBJ1-2, reads SQTIHQWPATLVQPVGSPLSLECTVEGTSNPNLYWYRQAAGRGLQLLFYSVGIGQISSEVPQNLSASRPQDRQFILSSKKLLLSDSGFYLCAWSVDYGYTFGSGTRLTVV.

The chain joins TRBV19 to TRBJ2-7, with D possibly being TRBD2 (6 bases). Germline values: CDR1 LNHDA, CDR2 SQIVND (reference sequence). This CDR3 has 14 residues. V was shortened by 4 bases and J by 2 bases, with 12 bases between the two germline ends. Here the CDR3 reads CASSRSTRAYEQYF. Here the CDR3 DNA reads TGTGCCAGTAGTAGGTCGACTAGAGCCTACGAGCAGTACTTC.

The chain recombines TRBV2 with TRBJ2-5; 8 positions match TRBD2. The length of the CDR3 is 14 residues. In germline, CDR1 is SNHLY, CDR2 FYNNEI. Losses at the gene ends were 4 bases for V and 5 bases for J; bases not matched to a gene: 6. The CDR3, as DNA: TGTGCCAGCAGTGCAACGGGAGGGCGGGAGACCCAGTACTTC. Protein: CASSATGGRETQYF.

This chain connects TRBV9 to TRBJ2-5, with 7 bases aligning to TRBD1. Per germline, CDR1 SGDLS and CDR2 YYNGEE. CDR3 length: 17 residues. Germline trimming cut 1 base from V and 5 bases from J; bases unmatched to any gene: 14. CDR3 nucleotides: TGTGCCAGCAGCGTAAAGGGGGCAGGGGTATTAGCGGAGACCCAGTACTTC. Translated: CASSVKGAGVLAETQYF.

In this sample, this clone turned up a few times. The chain is built from TRBV7-9 and TRBJ2-7, with 8 bases matching TRBD1. CDR3 length: 12 amino acids. Germline lookup yields CDR1 SEHNR and CDR2 FQNEAQ (reference sequence). Losses at the gene ends were 5 bases for V and 6 bases for J; bases not matched to a gene: 3. The CDR3 sequence is CASSRTGIEQYF. CDR3 in DNA: TGTGCCAGCAGCCGGACAGGGATCGAGCAGTACTTC.

A few counts support this clone. The J gene is TRBJ2-2, the V gene TRBV18; 7 bases fit TRBD1. There are 16 residues in the CDR3. CDR1 KGHSH and CDR2 LQKENI come from the germline V gene. The V segment lost 3 bases and the J segment 4 bases; nucleotides outside the gene matches: 8. The CDR3 loop reads CASSPLGTAGTGELFF. The CDR3 DNA follows: TGTGCCAGCTCACCGCTCGGGACAGCTGGCACCGGGGAGCTGTTTTTT.